This T cell receptor beta chain stems from a study of identical twins. The germline V gene encodes CDR1 SGHTA and CDR2 FQGTGA. The CDR3 has 15 residues. The ends lost 0 bases at V and 6 bases at J; junction bases unmatched: 3. Findings of the study overall: Beta out-of-frame twin sharing showed a weaker excess.

Template switching added a universal primer site; cDNA carried unique molecular identifiers. TCRdb redid the calling of the 5' RACE reads with MiXCR, one entry per CDR3 protein. The data contain around 490,000 distinct CDR3 sequences, nearly 15% of them singletons. This clonotype was observed a few times. Its antigen is not identified. The same data also contributed to another study, on yellow fever vaccine responses in identical twins.

The chain carries TRBV7-3 and TRBJ2-7; 12 bases align to TRBD2. The sample comprised CD4+ T cells sorted from blood. The TCR sequence derives from a woman aged 18-35 years in good health. This CDR3 reads CASSLTPSGRGEQYF. The CDR3 DNA is TGTGCCAGCAGCTTAACGCCTAGCGGGAGGGGCGAGCAGTACTTC.